The sequence of this T cell receptor beta chain was determined in a study of lymphopenia after photon versus proton radiotherapy. Study-level findings and limits: Post-nadir diversity loss with photons came from oligoclonal expansion, particularly CD8+ Temra cells. Survival link was tested only in deceased patients; proton benefit remains a possibility. Post-nadir TCR diversity decline inversely tracked overall survival among those who died.

With regard to this clone: Its antigen is not known.

Deletions cut 2 bases from V and 5 bases from J, with 13 bases between. The CDR3 is 14 amino acids. Germline V gene lookup returns CDR1 MNHEY and CDR2 SMNVEV (reference sequence). Libraries were prepared by immunoSEQ multiplex PCR; TCRdb keeps only in-frame clonotypes and omits some of them. The sample consists of around 29,000 clones, 94% of them appearing once. The sample here was peripheral blood, taken from a patient treated with photon-based radiotherapy. This TCR was sampled from a woman between 50 and 59 years old with cholangiocarcinoma. The J gene is TRBJ2-7, the V gene TRBV27; tentatively, D is TRBD2 (7 bases). The chain's CDR3 is CASSLAGAIDEQYF. CDR3 DNA sequence: TGTGCCAGCAGTTTAGCGGGGGCGATCGACGAGCAGTACTTC.